The present T cell receptor (beta chain) was sequenced within a study of siplizumab effects on memory and regulatory T cells. Study outcomes and limitations: Proliferating siplizumab-culture Tregs lacked confirmation of suppressive function.

In regard to this clone: As yet, its antigen is unknown.

Here immunoSEQ multiplex PCR was the method, and the copy in TCRdb shows in-frame clones only, minus some. The sample lists 55,000 to 70,000 clones, more than 80% occurring once. The V gene lost 4 bases and the J gene lost 2 bases, with 10 bases spanning the gap. The CDR3 is 14 amino acids. CDR1 SGHRS and CDR2 YFSETQ come from the germline V gene. This receptor was identified in a human donor in good health. The gene calls are TRBV5-1 and TRBJ1-5; no firm D call. The sample consisted of CD8+ T cells sorted from blood. DNA of the CDR3: TGCGCCAGCAGCCCGGGCCCCGGCAATCAGCCCCAGCATTTT. It codes for CASSPGPGNQPQHF.